This passage covers 17 T cell receptor beta chains from one sample sequenced in a study of CD8 T cells in Susac syndrome. Random hexamers served to reverse transcribe roughly 0.5 to 1 ug RNA. Using its own MiXCR run on the immunoSEQ multiplex PCR reads, TCRdb lists one record per CDR3 protein. The profile shows 130,000 or so distinct CDR3 sequences, 96% of them singletons. Sequencing was done on a sample of CD4+ T cells from PBMCs. The receptors here all came from a human donor with Susac syndrome.

This chain connects TRBV29-1 to TRBJ1-1; D not certain. CDR3 length equals 14 residues. Germline V gives CDR1 SQVTM, CDR2 ANQGSEA. Between the trimmed V and J ends, which lost 0 bases and 3 bases, there was a span of 11 bases. The CDR3 coding sequence is TGCAGCGTTGAAGATCAGGCGGGTTACACTGAAGCTTTCTTT. This translates into CSVEDQAGYTEAFF.

J is TRBJ2-7 and V is TRBV5-1; 8 nucleotides agree with TRBD1. CDR1 and CDR2 (germline): SGHRS, YFSETQ. The J segment lost 2 bases and the V segment lost 0 bases, leaving 7 bases of the junction unmatched. The CDR3 has 16 residues. CDR3 DNA: TGCGCCAGCAGCTTGGGGGGGACAGGCGAAACCTACGAGCAGTACTTC. It translates to CASSLGGTGETYEQYF. Using reference TRBV5-1 and TRBJ2-7 for the parts outside the CDR3, the full variable domain is KAGVTQTPRYLIKTRGQQVTLSCSPISGHRSVSWYQQTPGQGLQFLFEYFSETQRNKGNFPGRFSGRQFSNSRSEMNVSTLELGDSALYLCASSLGGTGETYEQYFGPGTRLTVT.

In its sample, this clonotype was seen once. The V and J genes are TRBV3-1 and TRBJ2-3, with D unresolved. Trimming removed 1 base at V and 6 bases at J, with 8 bases between. The CDR3 has 13 residues. Germline V gives CDR1 LGHDT, CDR2 YNNKEL (reference sequence). The CDR3 reads CASSQATWDTQYF. In DNA, the CDR3 is TGTGCCAGCAGCCAAGCAACGTGGGATACGCAGTATTTT.

The chain links TRBV18 to TRBJ1-5; D is unclear. With 6 bases removed from V and 1 base from J, the gap between germline ends came to 10 bases. Germline CDR1 and CDR2: KGHSH and LQKENI. This CDR3 comprises 14 residues. The CDR3 spells CASSPKGSNQPQHF. The CDR3 nucleotides read TGTGCCAGCTCCCCAAAGGGAAGCAATCAGCCCCAGCATTTT.

This clonotype was detected once. The V call is TRBV7-2, the J call TRBJ2-1; D might be TRBD1 or TRBD2, each matching 5 bases. CDR3 size: 15 residues. Trimming left V 5 bases short and J 2 bases short, with 13 bases between. Germline CDR1 and CDR2: SGHTA and FQGNSA. CDR3 region: CASSVAGTAYNEQFF. The CDR3 bases are TGTGCCAGCAGCGTTGCTGGGACCGCCTACAATGAGCAGTTCTTC.

This clonotype was found once. The chain links TRBV19 to TRBJ2-6; D is uncertain. The CDR3 runs 16 residues. Germline CDR1 LNHDA, CDR2 SQIVND (reference sequence). V dropped 1 base and J dropped 0 bases, with 7 bases sitting between them. The CDR3 coding sequence is TGTGCCAGTAGTATAGTATGGAGCTCTGGGGCCAACGTCCTGACTTTC. Its protein product is CASSIVWSSGANVLTF.

The chain links TRBV20-1 to TRBJ2-1; D assignment may be TRBD1 or TRBD2 (6 bases each). CDR1 is DFQATT and CDR2 is SNEGSKA in the germline V gene (reference sequence). This CDR3 has 14 residues. CDR3 nucleotides: TGCAGCTCAAGGGGGGACTCAACTTACAATGAGCAGTTCTTC. It yields the protein CSSRGDSTYNEQFF.

The V call is TRBV20-1, the J call TRBJ2-6; D ambiguous. The CDR3 is 13 amino acids. Germline V gene sequence: CDR1 DFQATT, CDR2 SNEGSKA (reference sequence). The ends were cut back, 3 bases at V and 2 bases at J, with 5 bases in the middle. CDR3 DNA: TGCAGTGCTAGTTCCCCTGGGGCCAACGTCCTGACTTTC. It yields the protein CSASSPGANVLTF.

This chain joins TRBV5-1 and TRBJ2-5, with 10 bases lining up with TRBD2. The V gene's germline CDR1 is SGHRS and CDR2 YFSETQ. V was clipped by 4 bases and J by 1 base; unmatched bases: 7. The CDR3 consists of 16 residues. CDR3: CASSPGLAASQETQYF. CDR3 coding DNA: TGCGCCAGCAGCCCAGGACTAGCGGCCAGCCAAGAGACCCAGTACTTC.

The chain has TRBV5-1 and TRBJ2-5; TRBD1 is a possible D gene (6 bases). The CDR3 runs 13 residues. V lost 4 bases and J 3 bases, leaving 10 bases between the germline ends. Germline CDR1 SGHRS, CDR2 YFSETQ. CDR3 loop: CASSEQGEETQYF. CDR3 nucleotides: TGCGCCAGCAGCGAACAGGGAGAAGAGACCCAGTACTTC.

This chain uses TRBV30 with TRBJ1-4; D uncertain. Trimming shortened V by 1 base and J by 12 bases, and 6 bases separated the two germline ends. Germline values: CDR1 GTSNPN, CDR2 SVGIG (reference sequence). The CDR3 consists of 10 residues. Here the CDR3 reads CAWSGNQLFF. Here the CDR3 DNA reads TGTGCCTGGAGTGGAAACCAACTGTTTTTT.

The V gene is TRBV4-2, the J gene TRBJ2-1, with 9 positions matching TRBD2. This CDR3 region has 15 residues. Germline trimming cut 0 bases from V and 7 bases from J; bases unmatched to any gene: 4. The germline V gene has CDR1 LGHNA and CDR2 YNFKEQ. The CDR3 nucleotides read TGTGCCAGCAGCCAAGAAGGAACTAGCGGGAATGAGCAGTTCTTC. Encoded protein: CASSQEGTSGNEQFF.

The J gene is TRBJ2-5, the V gene TRBV12-3 or TRBV12-4; perhaps TRBD2 as D (7 bases). Trimming removed 7 bases from V and 2 bases from J, with 17 bases in between. The CDR3 consists of 15 residues. CDR3 in amino acids: CASTPGGRTQETQYF. The CDR3 region has the DNA TGTGCCAGCACTCCCGGGGGGCGGACACAAGAGACCCAGTACTTC.

The V gene is TRBV3-1, the J gene TRBJ1-1; the D gene is possibly TRBD1 (6 bases). The germline gives CDR1 LGHDT, CDR2 YNNKEL (reference sequence). V was cut by 0 bases and J by 9 bases, with 11 bases left in between. CDR3 size: 13 residues. CDR3 residues: CASSQEGTHQAFF. CDR3 bases: TGTGCCAGCAGCCAAGAGGGGACACACCAAGCTTTCTTT.

V gene TRBV5-1 combines with J gene TRBJ2-7; 7 nucleotides line up with TRBD2. CDR1 SGHRS and CDR2 YFSETQ come from the germline V gene. V trimming: 4 bases; J trimming: 2 bases; junction bases outside the gene matches: 6. The CDR3 is 14 residues long. DNA for the CDR3: TGCGCCAGCAGCCCCACTGCGGGAGCCTACGAGCAGTACTTC. Its protein is CASSPTAGAYEQYF.

This rearrangement joins TRBV24-1 to TRBJ2-3, with 13 bases matching TRBD2. Germline CDR1 reads KGHDR; CDR2 reads SFDVKD. This CDR3 comprises 17 residues. J lost 5 bases, V lost 4 bases, and 8 bases had no gene match. The CDR3, as DNA: TGTGCCACCAGTGACCCGGGACTAGCGGGAAAGCTAGATACGCAGTATTTT. Translation gives CATSDPGLAGKLDTQYF.

The chain carries TRBV30 and TRBJ1-1, with TRBD1 as a possible D gene (5 bases). V dropped 2 bases and J dropped 1 base, with 8 bases sitting between them. In germline, CDR1 is GTSNPN, CDR2 SVGIG (reference sequence). The CDR3 is 13 amino acids. CDR3 sequence reads: CAWSPDKNTEAFF. DNA for the CDR3: TGTGCCTGGAGTCCGGACAAGAACACTGAAGCTTTCTTT.